The 23 T cell receptor beta chains presented below share a single source sample, sequenced in a study of beta chain features in type 1 diabetes. Study results and caveats: TCRB CDR3s were moderately but significantly shorter in Type 1 diabetes patients in all four CD4+ subsets.

Of the isolated RNA, all was reverse transcribed, and so the sequenced material was expressed TCRB transcripts. Using immunoSEQ multiplex PCR, the repertoire was profiled, and TCRdb retains in-frame clones only, with some absent. The sample includes some 330,000 clones, around 12% of them seen just once. Their antigens remain unidentified. The specimen was naive CD4+ T cells from blood. These receptors were obtained from a woman younger than 30 with type 1 diabetes.

This clone was counted a few times. At the DNA level, this CDR3 is encoded by other sequences in the same sample as well. The genes are TRBV7-9 and TRBJ2-3; the D gene is possibly TRBD1 (6 bases). The CDR3 totals 14 residues. Trimming took off 3 bases at V and 1 base at J, with 8 bases between the two ends. CDR1 is SEHNR and CDR2 is FQNEAQ in the germline V gene (reference sequence). The chain's CDR3 is CASSLAGGTDTQYF. As DNA, the CDR3 is TGTGCCAGCAGCTTGGCAGGGGGCACAGATACGCAGTATTTT. Filled out from reference TRBV7-9 and TRBJ2-3, the complete variable domain reads DTGVSQNPRHKITKRGQNVTFRCDPISEHNRLYWYRQTLGQGPEFLTYFQNEAQLEKSRLLSDRFSAERPKGSFSTLEIQRTEQGDSAMYLCASSLAGGTDTQYFGPGTRLTVL.

The CDR3 nucleotides read TGTGCCAGCAGCTTGGGTGGACAGGGGGCCTACGAGCAGTACTTC. It codes for CASSLGGQGAYEQYF. This chain links TRBV5-4 with TRBJ2-7; 10 bases fit TRBD1. The CDR3 totals 15 residues. J was trimmed by 2 bases and V by 0 bases; bases with no gene match: 2. CDR1 and CDR2 (germline): SGHNT, YYREEE (reference sequence).

This clone came up a few times. The V call is TRBV12-5, the J call TRBJ2-3; D not certain. The germline gives CDR1 LGHNT, CDR2 FRNRAP. The CDR3 runs to 13 residues. V was clipped by 1 base and J by 4 bases, with 6 bases between them. CDR3 nucleotide sequence: TGTGCTAGTGGTTTGGGACTCCCAGATACGCAGTATTTT. It encodes CASGLGLPDTQYF. The full variable domain, its missing parts supplied by reference TRBV12-5 and TRBJ2-3, is DARVTQTPRHKVTEMGQEVTMRCQPILGHNTVFWYRQTMMQGLELLAYFRNRAPLDDSGMPKDRFSAEMPDATLATLKIQPSEPRDSAVYFCASGLGLPDTQYFGPGTRLTVL.

The chain couples TRBV19 to TRBJ2-7, with 7 bases matching TRBD2. CDR3 length: 13 amino acids. Germline lookup yields CDR1 LNHDA and CDR2 SQIVND (reference sequence). Trimming at V came to 5 bases and at J to 4 bases, leaving 5 bases not matched to a gene. The CDR3 spells CASSGSGMYEQYF. Here the CDR3 DNA reads TGTGCCAGTAGTGGCAGCGGGATGTACGAGCAGTACTTC.

V is TRBV7-2 and J is TRBJ2-7, with 8 bases fitting TRBD2. There are 14 residues in the CDR3. The V gene end was trimmed by 5 bases and the J gene end by 3 bases; junction bases not matched to a gene: 6. The V gene's germline CDR1 is SGHTA and CDR2 FQGNSA. As DNA, the CDR3 is TGTGCCAGCAGCCCTCCCGGGAGGGACTACGAGCAGTACTTC. Translation gives CASSPPGRDYEQYF.

This clone was seen only a few times. The V and J genes are TRBV4-2 and TRBJ2-5; no firm D call. Trimming removed 1 base at V and 3 bases at J, with 9 bases between. Germline V gene lookup returns CDR1 LGHNA and CDR2 YNFKEQ. The CDR3 extends over 14 amino acids. This CDR3 is CASSQVLEKETQYF. The DNA for the CDR3 is TGTGCCAGCAGCCAAGTACTGGAGAAAGAGACCCAGTACTTC.

V and J are TRBV18 and TRBJ2-1; D might be TRBD2 (6 bases). Deletions cut 8 bases from V and 1 base from J, with 15 bases between. Germline CDR1 and CDR2: KGHSH and LQKENI. The CDR3 is made up of 15 amino acids. The CDR3 DNA sequence: TGTGCCAGCGTAGCGGCGGGGCAATCCTACAATGAGCAGTTCTTC. Protein sequence: CASVAAGQSYNEQFF. Drawing the rest from reference TRBV18 and TRBJ2-1, the complete variable domain is NAGVMQNPRHLVRRRGQEARLRCSPMKGHSHVYWYRQLPEEGLKFMVYLQKENIIDESGMPKERFSAEFPKEGPSILRIQQVVRGDSAAYFCASVAAGQSYNEQFFGPGTRLTVL.

V usage is TRBV29-1 and J usage is TRBJ2-7; maybe TRBD2 (6 bases). The J call may not be correct, given that the DNA end is closer to TRBJ2-5. The length of the CDR3 is 15 residues. Germline values: CDR1 SQVTM, CDR2 ANQGSEA. The CDR3 DNA follows: TGCAGCGTTGCGAGGTTGTTAGCGGCCCCCGAGACCCAGTACTTC. As protein: CSVARLLAAPETQYF.

This clone appeared a few times. The genes are TRBV29-1 and TRBJ2-1; D possibly corresponds to TRBD2 (5 bases). CDR1 is SQVTM, CDR2 ANQGSEA, per germline. This CDR3 region has 14 residues. Trimming pared 7 bases from V and 0 bases from J, leaving 13 bases between. Written as DNA, the CDR3 is TGCAGCGCCTCGGGGTCAAGCTCCTACAATGAGCAGTTCTTC. Its translation: CSASGSSSYNEQFF.

V is TRBV5-1 and J is TRBJ2-3; TRBD2 matches at 7 bases. Germline V lookup: CDR1 SGHRS, CDR2 YFSETQ. The length of the CDR3 is 15 residues. V was pared by 4 bases and J by 2 bases, with 7 bases of the junction left unmatched. The CDR3 sequence is CASSPGSGNTDTQYF. CDR3 nucleotide sequence: TGCGCCAGCAGCCCGGGAAGCGGGAACACAGATACGCAGTATTTT. Using reference TRBV5-1 and TRBJ2-3 for the parts outside the CDR3, the full variable domain is KAGVTQTPRYLIKTRGQQVTLSCSPISGHRSVSWYQQTPGQGLQFLFEYFSETQRNKGNFPGRFSGRQFSNSRSEMNVSTLELGDSALYLCASSPGSGNTDTQYFGPGTRLTVL.

The V and J genes are TRBV2 and TRBJ2-6; 7 bases line up with TRBD1. The germline CDR1 and CDR2 sequences are SNHLY and FYNNEI. This CDR3 comprises 15 residues. After removal of 4 bases from V and 0 bases from J, the junction contained 0 bases not matched to a gene. For the CDR3, the DNA is TGTGCCAGCAGTGGACAGGGCTCTGGGGCCAACGTCCTGACTTTC. The encoded protein is CASSGQGSGANVLTF.

This clone appeared a few times. This rearrangement joins TRBV11-2 to TRBJ2-1, with a weak D call TRBD2 (6 bases). Germline loops: CDR1 SGHAT, CDR2 FQNNGV. CDR3 length: 14 amino acids. The ends were cut back, 6 bases at V and 0 bases at J, with 9 bases in the middle. The CDR3 reads CASSGDSSYNEQFF. In nucleotides, the CDR3 is TGTGCCAGCAGTGGGGACTCCTCCTACAATGAGCAGTTCTTC.

This sequence joins TRBV14 and TRBJ2-5, with D uncertain. From germline, CDR1 is SGHDN and CDR2 FVKESK. This CDR3 is built from 14 residues. V was shortened by 1 base and J by 5 bases, with 11 bases between the two germline ends. The CDR3 region is CASSQGAPRETQYF. For the CDR3, the DNA is TGTGCCAGCAGCCAAGGGGCACCTCGGGAGACCCAGTACTTC.

The chain has TRBV9 and TRBJ1-2; D unclear. The CDR3 length is 15 residues. Germline V gene lookup returns CDR1 SGDLS and CDR2 YYNGEE. V gave up 0 bases and J gave up 0 bases, with 9 bases separating them. For the CDR3, the DNA is TGTGCCAGCAGCGTAGGGAATCTAGCTAACTATGGCTACACCTTC. Translated, it gives CASSVGNLANYGYTF.

This clone was found a few times. This sequence joins TRBV5-6 and TRBJ2-5; D may be TRBD2 (6 bases). V was pared by 4 bases and J by 5 bases, with 12 bases between. Germline V gives CDR1 SGHDT, CDR2 YYEEEE. This CDR3 comprises 13 residues. The CDR3: CASSRDSTETQYF. The CDR3 nucleotides are TGTGCCAGCAGCCGGGACTCCACGGAGACCCAGTACTTC.

The sample holds a few counts of this clone. The chain links TRBV2 to TRBJ2-2; TRBD1 agrees at 7 bases. The CDR3 sequence is 15 residues long. Germline values: CDR1 SNHLY, CDR2 FYNNEI. With V trimmed by 7 bases and J by 1 base, 6 bases remained unmatched. The CDR3 region has the DNA TGTGCCAGCACCCGACAGGGATTGAACACCGGGGAGCTGTTTTTT. It specifies CASTRQGLNTGELFF.

In its sample, this clone was seen a few times. V is TRBV5-6 and J is TRBJ2-1, with 10 bases identical to TRBD2. This CDR3 contains 14 residues. Germline CDR1 is SGHDT and CDR2 is YYEEEE. V dropped 2 bases and J dropped 10; count of bases not matched to a gene: 6. The CDR3 protein is CASSLAGGPREQFF. Written as DNA, the CDR3 is TGTGCCAGCAGCTTAGCGGGAGGGCCCCGGGAGCAGTTCTTC.

This chain joins TRBV5-4 and TRBJ2-1; D perhaps matches TRBD2 (6 bases). The CDR3 length is 16 residues. Trimming took off 0 bases at V and 10 bases at J, with 20 bases between the two ends. Looked up from germline, CDR1 is SGHNT and CDR2 is YYREEE (reference sequence). Here the CDR3 reads CASSLALGGEVREQFF. DNA for the CDR3: TGTGCCAGCAGCTTGGCGCTGGGCGGGGAGGTCCGGGAGCAGTTCTTC.

V and J are TRBV25-1 and TRBJ2-1, with 7 nucleotides matching TRBD2. CDR3 length: 14 residues. CDR1 is MGHDK and CDR2 is SYGVNS in the germline V gene. The V gene end was trimmed by 5 bases and the J gene end by 4 bases; junction bases not matched to a gene: 5. The CDR3 DNA sequence: TGTGCCAGCAGTCGGCAGGGAGGGTACAATGAGCAGTTCTTC. It is translated as CASSRQGGYNEQFF.

This clone has a handful of counts. V usage is TRBV6-5 and J usage is TRBJ1-2, with 12 bases lining up with TRBD1. The trim removed 4 bases at V and 8 bases at J, leaving 8 bases unmatched. The CDR3 totals 15 residues. Looked up from germline, CDR1 is MNHEY and CDR2 is SVGAGI. The CDR3 protein is CASSFSLGTGGGYTF. DNA for the CDR3: TGTGCCAGCAGTTTCAGCCTCGGGACAGGGGGCGGCTACACCTTC.

The rearrangement links TRBV15 to TRBJ1-4; D ambiguous. CDR3 length: 12 residues. The V gene's germline CDR1 is LNHNV and CDR2 YYDKDF (reference sequence). V lost 2 bases and J 8 bases, leaving 6 bases between the germline ends. The CDR3 DNA reads TGTGCCACCAGCAGACCGTTGGAAAAACTGTTTTTT. Amino acid sequence: CATSRPLEKLFF.

V and J are TRBV12-5 and TRBJ2-4, with 9 bases lining up with TRBD1. The CDR3 totals 14 residues. The V and J ends lost 5 bases and 5 bases, in that order; junction bases with no gene match: 4. CDR1 and CDR2 (germline): LGHNT, FRNRAP. The CDR3 here is CASGTRDRENIQYF. In nucleotides, the CDR3 is TGTGCTAGTGGTACCCGGGACAGGGAAAACATTCAGTACTTC.

This clone has just a few counts. The chain has TRBV15 and TRBJ2-3; 8 nucleotides agree with TRBD2. This CDR3 comprises 18 residues. The junction had 17 bases not matched to a gene; V was cut back by 2 bases and J by 7 bases. Germline V gene sequence: CDR1 LNHNV, CDR2 YYDKDF (reference sequence). CDR3 protein: CATSRPLGTSASGHTQYF. The CDR3 DNA is TGTGCCACCAGCAGACCCCTCGGGACTAGTGCGTCGGGACATACGCAGTATTTT.